This T cell receptor beta chain was retrieved from a study of shared clonotypes between healthy human individuals. The study, taken as a whole, reports: Sampling covered nothing but blood. Tissue TCR repertoires likely differ from those found in blood.

About this clone itself: Its antigen is undetermined.

Every unsorted PBMC PCR replicate was loaded with about 320 ng DNA, roughly 30,000 T cell genomes. Original handling: ImmunoSEQ output lacked quality scores and full-length reads, limiting matched filtering. The table came from immunoSEQ multiplex PCR; TCRdb's copy has only in-frame clones and leaves some out. The V and J calls and clone size come from that table; D and trimming were worked out from the DNA. Among around 510,000 clones listed, roughly 79% were seen once. Every donor was a Caucasian adult from Nashville, Tennessee. The germline V gene has CDR1 SGHTA and CDR2 FQGTGA. The CDR3 has 16 amino acids. Trimming cost V 5 bases and J 6 bases; bases outside gene matches: 11.

Source material: PBMCs. This clonotype was sampled from a woman aged 40 to 50 in good health. Some clones in this sample may be carry-over from other donors' samples. The rearrangement links TRBV7-3 to TRBJ2-1; TRBD2 agrees at 9 bases. The CDR3 sequence: CASSPQAGGRVNEQFF. DNA for the CDR3: TGTGCCAGCAGCCCTCAAGCGGGAGGCCGCGTCAATGAGCAGTTCTTC. Together with reference TRBV7-3 and TRBJ2-1, the CDR3 gives the full variable domain: GAGVSQTPSNKVTEKGKYVELRCDPISGHTALYWYRQSLGQGPEFLIYFQGTGAADDSGLPNDRFFAVRPEGSVSTLKIQRTERGDSAVYLCASSPQAGGRVNEQFFGPGTRLTVL.